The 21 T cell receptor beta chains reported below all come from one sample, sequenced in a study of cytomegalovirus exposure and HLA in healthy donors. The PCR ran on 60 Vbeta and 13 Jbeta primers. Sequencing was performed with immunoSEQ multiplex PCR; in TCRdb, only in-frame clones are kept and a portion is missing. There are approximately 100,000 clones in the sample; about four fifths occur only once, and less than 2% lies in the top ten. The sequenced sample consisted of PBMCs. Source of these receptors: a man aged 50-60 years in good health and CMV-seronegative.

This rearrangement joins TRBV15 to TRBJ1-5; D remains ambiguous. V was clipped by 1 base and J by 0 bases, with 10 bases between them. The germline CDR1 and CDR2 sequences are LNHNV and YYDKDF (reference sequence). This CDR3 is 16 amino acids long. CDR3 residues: CATSRGGFYSNQPQHF. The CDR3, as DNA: TGTGCCACCAGCAGAGGAGGGTTTTATAGCAATCAGCCCCAGCATTTT.

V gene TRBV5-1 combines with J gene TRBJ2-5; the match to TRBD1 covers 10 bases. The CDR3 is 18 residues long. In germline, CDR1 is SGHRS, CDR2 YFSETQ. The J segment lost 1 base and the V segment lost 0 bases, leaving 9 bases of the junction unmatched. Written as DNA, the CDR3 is TGCGCCAGCAGCTTGGCCCCCCCGGGACAGGGGTTCCAAGAGACCCAGTACTTC. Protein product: CASSLAPPGQGFQETQYF.

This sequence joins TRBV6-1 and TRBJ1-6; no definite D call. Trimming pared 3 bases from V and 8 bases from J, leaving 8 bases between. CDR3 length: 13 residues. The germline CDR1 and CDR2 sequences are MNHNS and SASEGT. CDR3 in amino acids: CASSETRDSPLHF. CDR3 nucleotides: TGTGCCAGCAGTGAGACGCGGGATTCACCCCTCCACTTT.

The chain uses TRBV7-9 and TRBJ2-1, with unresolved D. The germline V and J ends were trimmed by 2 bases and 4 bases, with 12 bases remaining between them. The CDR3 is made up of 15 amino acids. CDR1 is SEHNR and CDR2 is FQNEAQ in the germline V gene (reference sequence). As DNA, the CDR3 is TGTGCCAGCAGCTTAACCGAGCCGGGTTACAATGAGCAGTTCTTC. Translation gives CASSLTEPGYNEQFF.

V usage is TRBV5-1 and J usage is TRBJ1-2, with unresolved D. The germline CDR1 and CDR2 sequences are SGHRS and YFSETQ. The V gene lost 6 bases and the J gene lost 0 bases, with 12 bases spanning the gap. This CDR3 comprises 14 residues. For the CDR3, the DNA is TGCGCCAGCACCCGAGAGGGAGCTAACTATGGCTACACCTTC. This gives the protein CASTREGANYGYTF.

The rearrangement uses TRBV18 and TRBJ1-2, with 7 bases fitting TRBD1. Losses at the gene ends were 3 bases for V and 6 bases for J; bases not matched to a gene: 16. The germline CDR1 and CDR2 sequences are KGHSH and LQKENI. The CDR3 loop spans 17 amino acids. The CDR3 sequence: CASSPIPPQGDAHGYTF. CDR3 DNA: TGTGCCAGCTCACCGATACCGCCTCAGGGGGATGCGCATGGCTACACCTTC. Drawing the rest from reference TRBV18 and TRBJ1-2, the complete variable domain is NAGVMQNPRHLVRRRGQEARLRCSPMKGHSHVYWYRQLPEEGLKFMVYLQKENIIDESGMPKERFSAEFPKEGPSILRIQQVVRGDSAAYFCASSPIPPQGDAHGYTFGSGTRLTVV.

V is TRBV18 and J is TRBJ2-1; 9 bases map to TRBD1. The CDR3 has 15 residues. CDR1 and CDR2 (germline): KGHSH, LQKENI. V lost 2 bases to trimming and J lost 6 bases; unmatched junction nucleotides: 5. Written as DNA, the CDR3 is TGTGCCAGCTCACCAAGGGACAGGGTTGCCAATGAGCAGTTCTTC. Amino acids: CASSPRDRVANEQFF.

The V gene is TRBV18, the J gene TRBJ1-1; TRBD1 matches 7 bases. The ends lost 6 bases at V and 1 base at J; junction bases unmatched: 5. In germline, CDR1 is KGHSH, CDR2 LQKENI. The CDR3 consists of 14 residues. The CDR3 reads CASSPGQTNTEAFF. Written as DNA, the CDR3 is TGTGCCAGCTCCCCGGGACAGACGAACACTGAAGCTTTCTTT.

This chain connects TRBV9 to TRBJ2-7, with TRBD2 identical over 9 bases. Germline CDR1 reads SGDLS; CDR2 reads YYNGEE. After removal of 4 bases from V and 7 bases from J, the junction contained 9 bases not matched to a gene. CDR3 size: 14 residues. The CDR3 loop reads CASSPSGGRREQYF. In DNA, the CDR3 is TGTGCCAGCAGCCCAAGCGGGGGGAGGAGGGAGCAGTACTTC.

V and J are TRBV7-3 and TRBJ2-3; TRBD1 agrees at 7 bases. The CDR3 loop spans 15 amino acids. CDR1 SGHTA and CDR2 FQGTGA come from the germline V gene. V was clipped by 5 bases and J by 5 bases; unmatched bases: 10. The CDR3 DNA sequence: TGTGCCAGCAGCCCCAGGGGGAGCCGATTAGATACGCAGTATTTT. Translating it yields CASSPRGSRLDTQYF.

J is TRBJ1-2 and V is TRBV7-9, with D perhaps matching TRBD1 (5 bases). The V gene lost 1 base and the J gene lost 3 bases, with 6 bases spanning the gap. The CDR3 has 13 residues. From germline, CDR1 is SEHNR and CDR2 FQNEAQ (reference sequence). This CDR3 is CASSLGDYYGYTF. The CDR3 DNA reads TGTGCCAGCAGCTTAGGGGACTACTATGGCTACACCTTC.

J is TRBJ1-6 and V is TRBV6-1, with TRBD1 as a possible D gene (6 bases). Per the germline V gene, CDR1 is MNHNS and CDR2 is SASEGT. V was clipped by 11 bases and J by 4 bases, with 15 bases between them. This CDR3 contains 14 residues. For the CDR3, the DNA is TGTGCCGCTTGGGGGACACCTTATAATTCACCCCTCCACTTT. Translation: CAAWGTPYNSPLHF.

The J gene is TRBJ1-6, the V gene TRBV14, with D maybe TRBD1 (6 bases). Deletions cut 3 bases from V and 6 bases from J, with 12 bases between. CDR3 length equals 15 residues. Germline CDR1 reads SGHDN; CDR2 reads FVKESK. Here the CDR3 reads CASSQAGEGNSPLHF. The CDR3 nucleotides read TGTGCCAGCAGCCAGGCAGGGGAAGGTAATTCACCCCTCCACTTT.

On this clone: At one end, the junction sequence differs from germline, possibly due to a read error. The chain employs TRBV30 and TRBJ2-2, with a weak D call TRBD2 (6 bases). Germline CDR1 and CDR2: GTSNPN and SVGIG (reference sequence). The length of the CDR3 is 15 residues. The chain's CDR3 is CAWSVLGRSTGGLFF. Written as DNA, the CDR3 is TGTGCCTGGAGTGTACTGGGAAGGAGCACCGGGGGGCTGTTTTTT.

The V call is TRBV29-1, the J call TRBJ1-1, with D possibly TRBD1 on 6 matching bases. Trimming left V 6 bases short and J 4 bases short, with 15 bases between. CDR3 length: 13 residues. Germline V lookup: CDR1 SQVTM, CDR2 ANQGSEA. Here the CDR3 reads CSVGGGLSTEAFF. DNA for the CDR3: TGCAGCGTCGGGGGGGGGCTATCCACTGAAGCTTTCTTT. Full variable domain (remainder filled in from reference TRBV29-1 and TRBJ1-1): SAVISQKPSRDICQRGTSLTIQCQVDSQVTMMFWYRQQPGQSLTLIATANQGSEATYESGFVIDKFPISRPNLTFSTLTVSNMSPEDSSIYLCSVGGGLSTEAFFGQGTRLTVV.

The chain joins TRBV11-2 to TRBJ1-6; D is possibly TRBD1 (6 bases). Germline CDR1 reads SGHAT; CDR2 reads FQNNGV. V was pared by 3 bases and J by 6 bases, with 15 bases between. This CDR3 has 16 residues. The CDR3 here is CASSLEIRGGNSPLHF. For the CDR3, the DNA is TGTGCCAGCAGCTTGGAAATCAGGGGCGGTAATTCACCCCTCCACTTT.

The CDR3 sequence: CASSQNPGLVLEQYV. In DNA form, the CDR3 reads TGCGCCAGCAGCCAAAACCCGGGACTAGTCCTTGAGCAGTACGTC. The chain employs TRBV4-1 and TRBJ2-7; 8 bases agree with TRBD2. The CDR3 contains 15 residues. V shed 2 bases and J 7 bases; nucleotides not matched to a gene: 10. The germline gives CDR1 MGHRA, CDR2 YSYEKL.

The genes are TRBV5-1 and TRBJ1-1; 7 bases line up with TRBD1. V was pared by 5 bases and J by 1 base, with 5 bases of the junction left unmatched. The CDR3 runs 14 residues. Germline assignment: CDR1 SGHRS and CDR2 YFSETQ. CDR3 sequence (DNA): TGCGCCAGCAGGAGGGACAGCCAGAACACTGAAGCTTTCTTT. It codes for CASRRDSQNTEAFF.

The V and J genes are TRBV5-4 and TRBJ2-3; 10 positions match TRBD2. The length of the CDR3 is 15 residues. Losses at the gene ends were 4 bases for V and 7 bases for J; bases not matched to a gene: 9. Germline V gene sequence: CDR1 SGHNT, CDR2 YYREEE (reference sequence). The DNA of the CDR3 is TGTGCCAGCAGCCTCGGGACTAGCGAATTCTATACGCAGTATTTT. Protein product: CASSLGTSEFYTQYF.

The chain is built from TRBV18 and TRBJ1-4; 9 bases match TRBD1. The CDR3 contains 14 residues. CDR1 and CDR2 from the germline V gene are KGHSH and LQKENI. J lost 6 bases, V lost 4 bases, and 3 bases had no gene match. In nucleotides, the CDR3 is TGTGCCAGCTCACAGGGACAGGGAGATGAAAAACTGTTTTTT. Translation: CASSQGQGDEKLFF.

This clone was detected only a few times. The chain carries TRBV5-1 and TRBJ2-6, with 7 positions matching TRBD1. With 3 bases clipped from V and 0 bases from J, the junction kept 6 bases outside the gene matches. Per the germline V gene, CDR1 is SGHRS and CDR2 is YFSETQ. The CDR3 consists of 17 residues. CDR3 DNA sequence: TGCGCCAGCAGCTCAGGGACAGTTGACTCTGGGGCCAACGTCCTGACTTTC. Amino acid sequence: CASSSGTVDSGANVLTF.